The sequence of this T cell receptor (beta chain) was determined in a study of blood T cell repertoires in COVID-19. In the original processing: The authors estimated nucleated cell counts from reference gene primer amplification. TCRdb keeps only in-frame clones here, not all; method: immunoSEQ multiplex PCR. V, J and clone size were drawn from that table, and D and trimming were deduced from the DNA. In the table there are 28,000 or so clones, roughly 90% of which are singletons. The CDR3 runs to 15 residues. The ends lost 4 bases at V and 3 bases at J; junction bases unmatched: 8. Germline V lookup: CDR1 SGHRS, CDR2 YFSETQ.

Sequencing was done on a sample of peripheral blood. The chain is built from TRBV5-1 and TRBJ2-7, with 9 positions matching TRBD1. The clonotype was recovered from a human donor in a cohort sampled during active COVID-19. The CDR3 protein is CASSATGTGIYEQYF. The CDR3 DNA follows: TGCGCCAGCAGCGCCACCGGGACAGGGATCTACGAGCAGTACTTC.